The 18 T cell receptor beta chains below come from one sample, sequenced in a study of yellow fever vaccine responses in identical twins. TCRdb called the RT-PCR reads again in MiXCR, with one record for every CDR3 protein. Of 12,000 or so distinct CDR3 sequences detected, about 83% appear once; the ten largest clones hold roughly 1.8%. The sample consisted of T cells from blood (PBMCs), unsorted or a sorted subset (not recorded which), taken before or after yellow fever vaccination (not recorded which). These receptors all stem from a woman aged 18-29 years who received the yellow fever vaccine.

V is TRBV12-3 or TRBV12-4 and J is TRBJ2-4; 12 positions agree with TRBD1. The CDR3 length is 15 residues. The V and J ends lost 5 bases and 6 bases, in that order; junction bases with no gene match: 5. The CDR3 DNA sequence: TGTGCCAGCAGTCCGGGACAGGGGGCCGCAAACATTCAGTACTTC. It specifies CASSPGQGAANIQYF.

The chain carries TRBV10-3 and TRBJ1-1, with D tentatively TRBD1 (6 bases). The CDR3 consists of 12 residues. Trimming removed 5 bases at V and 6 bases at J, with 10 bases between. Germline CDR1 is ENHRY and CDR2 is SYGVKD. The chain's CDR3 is CAISPGAAEAFF. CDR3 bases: TGTGCCATCAGTCCAGGGGCCGCTGAAGCTTTCTTT.

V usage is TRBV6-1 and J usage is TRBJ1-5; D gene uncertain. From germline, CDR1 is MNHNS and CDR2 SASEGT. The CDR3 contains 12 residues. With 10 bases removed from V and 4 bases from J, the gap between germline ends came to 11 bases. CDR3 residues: CAISLGNQPQHF. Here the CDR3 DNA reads TGTGCCATCAGCCTGGGTAATCAGCCCCAGCATTTT.

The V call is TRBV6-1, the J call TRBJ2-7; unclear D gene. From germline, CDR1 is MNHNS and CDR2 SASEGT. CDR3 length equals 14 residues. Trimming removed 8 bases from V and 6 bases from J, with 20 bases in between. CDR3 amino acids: CASRSHPSQAEQYF. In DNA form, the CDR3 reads TGTGCCAGCCGCTCCCACCCCAGCCAAGCCGAGCAGTACTTC.

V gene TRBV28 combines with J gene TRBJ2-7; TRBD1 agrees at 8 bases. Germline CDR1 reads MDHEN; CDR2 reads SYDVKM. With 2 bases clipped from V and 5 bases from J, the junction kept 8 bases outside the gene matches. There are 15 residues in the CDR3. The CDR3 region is CASSLIAGGRNEQYF. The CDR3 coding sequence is TGTGCCAGCAGTTTAATAGCAGGGGGCAGGAACGAGCAGTACTTC.

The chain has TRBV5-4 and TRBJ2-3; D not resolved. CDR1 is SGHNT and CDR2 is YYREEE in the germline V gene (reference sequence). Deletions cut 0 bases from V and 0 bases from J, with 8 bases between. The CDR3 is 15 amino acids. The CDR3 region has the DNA TGTGCCAGCAGCTTGGTCCCACATAGCACAGATACGCAGTATTTT. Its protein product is CASSLVPHSTDTQYF.

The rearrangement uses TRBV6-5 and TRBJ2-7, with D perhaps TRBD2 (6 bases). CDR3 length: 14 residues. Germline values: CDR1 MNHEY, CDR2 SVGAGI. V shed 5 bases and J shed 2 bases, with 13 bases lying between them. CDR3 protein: CASSDGTAAYEQYF. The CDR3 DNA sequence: TGTGCCAGCAGTGACGGGACTGCTGCCTACGAGCAGTACTTC.

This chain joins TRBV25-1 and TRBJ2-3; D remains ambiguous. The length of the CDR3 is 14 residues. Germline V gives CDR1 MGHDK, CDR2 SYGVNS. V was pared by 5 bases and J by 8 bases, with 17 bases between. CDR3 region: CASSTQEPPPTQYF. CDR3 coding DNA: TGTGCCAGCAGTACCCAAGAACCCCCTCCTACGCAGTATTTT.

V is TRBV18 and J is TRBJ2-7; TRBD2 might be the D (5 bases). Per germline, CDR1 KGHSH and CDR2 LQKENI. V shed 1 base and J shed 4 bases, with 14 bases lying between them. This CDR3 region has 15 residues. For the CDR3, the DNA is TGTGCCAGCTCACCACGCTATGAGCGGCCGTACGAGCAGTACTTC. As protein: CASSPRYERPYEQYF.

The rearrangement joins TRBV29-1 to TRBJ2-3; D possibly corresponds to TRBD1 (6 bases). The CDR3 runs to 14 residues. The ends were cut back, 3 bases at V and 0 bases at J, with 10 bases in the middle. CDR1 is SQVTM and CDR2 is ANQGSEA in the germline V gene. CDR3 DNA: TGCAGCGTTGACTCCGGACAGAGCACAGATACGCAGTATTTT. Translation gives CSVDSGQSTDTQYF.

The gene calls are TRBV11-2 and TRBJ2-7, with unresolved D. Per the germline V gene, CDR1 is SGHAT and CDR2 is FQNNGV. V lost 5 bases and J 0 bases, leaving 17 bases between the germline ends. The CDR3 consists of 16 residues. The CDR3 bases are TGTGCCAGCAGCGGCCACCGAGGTCAGCACTCCTACGAGCAGTACTTC. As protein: CASSGHRGQHSYEQYF.

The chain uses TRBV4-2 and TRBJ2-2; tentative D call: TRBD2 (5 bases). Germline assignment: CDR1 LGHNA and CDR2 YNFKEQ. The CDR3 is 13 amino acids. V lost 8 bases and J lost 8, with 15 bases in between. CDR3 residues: CASSLPGVGELFF. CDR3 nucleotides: TGTGCCAGCTCCCTTCCCGGGGTTGGGGAGCTGTTTTTT.

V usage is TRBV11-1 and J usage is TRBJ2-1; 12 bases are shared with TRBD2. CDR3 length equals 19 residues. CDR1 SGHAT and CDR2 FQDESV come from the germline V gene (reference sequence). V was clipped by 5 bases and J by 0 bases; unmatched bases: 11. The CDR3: CASSPARLAGGSSYNEQFF. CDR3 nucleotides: TGTGCCAGCAGCCCAGCCCGTCTAGCGGGAGGGAGCTCCTACAATGAGCAGTTCTTC.

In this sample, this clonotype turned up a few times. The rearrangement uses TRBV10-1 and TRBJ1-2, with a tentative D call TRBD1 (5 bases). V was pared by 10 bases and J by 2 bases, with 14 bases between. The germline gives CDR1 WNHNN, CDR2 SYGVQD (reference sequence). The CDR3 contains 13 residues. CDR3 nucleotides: TGCGCCACTCAGGGTCCATTGAACTATGGCTACACCTTC. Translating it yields CATQGPLNYGYTF.

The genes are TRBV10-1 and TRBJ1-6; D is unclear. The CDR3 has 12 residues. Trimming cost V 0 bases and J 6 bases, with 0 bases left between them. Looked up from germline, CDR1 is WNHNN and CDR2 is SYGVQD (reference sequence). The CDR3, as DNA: TGCGCCAGCAGTGAGTCTAATTCACCCCTCCACTTT. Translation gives CASSESNSPLHF.

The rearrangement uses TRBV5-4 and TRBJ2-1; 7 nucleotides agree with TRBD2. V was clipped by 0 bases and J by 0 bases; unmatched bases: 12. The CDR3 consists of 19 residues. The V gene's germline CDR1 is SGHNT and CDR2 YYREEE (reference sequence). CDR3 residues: CASSLGGVKRGPSYNEQFF. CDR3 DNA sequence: TGTGCCAGCAGCTTGGGGGGCGTTAAGCGGGGACCCTCCTACAATGAGCAGTTCTTC.

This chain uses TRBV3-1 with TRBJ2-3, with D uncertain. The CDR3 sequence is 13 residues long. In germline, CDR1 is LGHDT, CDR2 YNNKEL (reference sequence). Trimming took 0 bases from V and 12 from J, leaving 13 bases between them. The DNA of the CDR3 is TGTGCCAGCAGCCAAGATTTCACAGTTTCTCAGTATTTT. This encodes CASSQDFTVSQYF.

The CDR3 DNA sequence: TGTGCCAGCATCAGGGACCCAACTATCTCCTACAATGAGCAGTTCTTC. Translation: CASIRDPTISYNEQFF. V is TRBV27 and J is TRBJ2-1; D assignment may be TRBD1 or TRBD2 (5 bases each). The V gene lost 7 bases and the J gene lost 0 bases, with 16 bases spanning the gap. Germline-derived CDR1 and CDR2 are MNHEY and SMNVEV (reference sequence). CDR3 length equals 16 residues.